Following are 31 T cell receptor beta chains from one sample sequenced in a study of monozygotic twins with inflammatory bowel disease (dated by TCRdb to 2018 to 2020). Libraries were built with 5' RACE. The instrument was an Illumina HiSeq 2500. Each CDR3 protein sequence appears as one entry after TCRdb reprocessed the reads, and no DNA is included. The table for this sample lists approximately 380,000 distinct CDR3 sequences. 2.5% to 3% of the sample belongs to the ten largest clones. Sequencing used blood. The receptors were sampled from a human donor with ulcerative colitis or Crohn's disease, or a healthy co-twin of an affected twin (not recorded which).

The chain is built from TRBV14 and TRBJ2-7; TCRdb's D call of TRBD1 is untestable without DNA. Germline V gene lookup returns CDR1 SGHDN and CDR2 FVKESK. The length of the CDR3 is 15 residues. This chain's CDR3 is CASSSINTGTYEQYF.

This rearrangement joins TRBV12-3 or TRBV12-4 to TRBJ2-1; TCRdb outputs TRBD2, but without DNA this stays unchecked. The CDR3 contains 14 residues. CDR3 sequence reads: CASSGLAGRNEQFF.

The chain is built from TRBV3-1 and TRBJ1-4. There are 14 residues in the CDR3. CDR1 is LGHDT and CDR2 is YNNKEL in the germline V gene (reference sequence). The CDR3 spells CASTTFATNEKLFF.

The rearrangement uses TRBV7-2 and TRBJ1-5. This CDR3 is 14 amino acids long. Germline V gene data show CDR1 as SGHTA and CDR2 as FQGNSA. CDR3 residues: CASSLGGGGQPQHF.

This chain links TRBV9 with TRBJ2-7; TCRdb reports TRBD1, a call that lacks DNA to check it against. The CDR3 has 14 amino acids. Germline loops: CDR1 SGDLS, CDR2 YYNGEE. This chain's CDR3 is CASSVGGGWGEQYF.

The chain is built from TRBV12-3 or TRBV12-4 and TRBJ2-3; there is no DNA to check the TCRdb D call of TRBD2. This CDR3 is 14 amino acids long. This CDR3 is CASSLLAGEDTQYF.

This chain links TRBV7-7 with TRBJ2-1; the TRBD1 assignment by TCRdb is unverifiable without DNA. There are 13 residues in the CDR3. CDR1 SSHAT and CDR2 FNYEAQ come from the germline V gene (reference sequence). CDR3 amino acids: CASSSRQYNEQFF.

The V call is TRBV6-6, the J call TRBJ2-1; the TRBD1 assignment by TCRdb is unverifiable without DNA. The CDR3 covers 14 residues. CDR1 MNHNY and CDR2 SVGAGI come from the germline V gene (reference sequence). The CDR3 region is CASRRGYDLDEQFF.

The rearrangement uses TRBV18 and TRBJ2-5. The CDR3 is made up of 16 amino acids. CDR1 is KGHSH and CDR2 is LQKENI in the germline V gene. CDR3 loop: CASSPNGLRDEETQYF.

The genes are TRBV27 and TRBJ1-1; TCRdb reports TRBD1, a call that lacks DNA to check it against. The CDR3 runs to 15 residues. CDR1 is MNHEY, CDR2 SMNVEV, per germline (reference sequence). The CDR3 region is CASSPGALLNTEAFF.

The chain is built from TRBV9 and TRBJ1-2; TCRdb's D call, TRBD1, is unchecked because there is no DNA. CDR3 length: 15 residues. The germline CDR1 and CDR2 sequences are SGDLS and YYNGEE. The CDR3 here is CASSTRQGTNYGYTF.

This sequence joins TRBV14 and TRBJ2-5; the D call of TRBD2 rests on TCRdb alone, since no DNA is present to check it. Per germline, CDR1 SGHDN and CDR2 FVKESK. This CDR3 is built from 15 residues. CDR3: CASSQVGTRRETQYF.

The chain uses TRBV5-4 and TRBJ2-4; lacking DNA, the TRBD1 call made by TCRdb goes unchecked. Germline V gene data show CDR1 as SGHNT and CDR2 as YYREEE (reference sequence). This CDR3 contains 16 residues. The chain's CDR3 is CASSLRQGGAKNIQYF.

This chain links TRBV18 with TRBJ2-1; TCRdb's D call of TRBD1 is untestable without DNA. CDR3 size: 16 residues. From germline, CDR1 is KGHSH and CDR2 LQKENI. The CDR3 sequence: CASSPPGGGGGDEQFF.

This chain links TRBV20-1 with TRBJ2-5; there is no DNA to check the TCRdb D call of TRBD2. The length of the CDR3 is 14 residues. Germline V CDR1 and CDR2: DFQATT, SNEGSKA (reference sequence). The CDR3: CSARWLGGVETQYF.

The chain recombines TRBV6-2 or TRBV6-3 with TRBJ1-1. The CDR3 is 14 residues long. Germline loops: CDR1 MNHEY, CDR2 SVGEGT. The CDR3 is CASSSGFWNTEAFF.

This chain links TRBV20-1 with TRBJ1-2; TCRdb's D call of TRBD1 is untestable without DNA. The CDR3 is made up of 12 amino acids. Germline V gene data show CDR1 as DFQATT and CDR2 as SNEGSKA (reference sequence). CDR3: CSASTGGYGYTF.

The CDR3 sequence is CASSQVIPRGDPIQYF. This rearrangement joins TRBV4-2 to TRBJ2-4; no DNA is available, so the TRBD2 call from TCRdb remains unchecked. This CDR3 contains 16 residues. Germline assignment: CDR1 LGHNA and CDR2 YNFKEQ.

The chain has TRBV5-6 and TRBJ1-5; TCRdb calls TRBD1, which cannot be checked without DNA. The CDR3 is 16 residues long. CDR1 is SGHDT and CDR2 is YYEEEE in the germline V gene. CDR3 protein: CASSSGQGLSNQPQHF.

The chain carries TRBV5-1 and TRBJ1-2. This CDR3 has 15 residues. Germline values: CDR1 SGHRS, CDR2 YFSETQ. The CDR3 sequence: CASSLATNYGDGYTF.

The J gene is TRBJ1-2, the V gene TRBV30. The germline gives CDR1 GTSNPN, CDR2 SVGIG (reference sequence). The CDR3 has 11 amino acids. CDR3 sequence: CAWSYADGYTF. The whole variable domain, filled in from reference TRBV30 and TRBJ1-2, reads SQTIHQWPATLVQPVGSPLSLECTVEGTSNPNLYWYRQAAGRGLQLLFYSVGIGQISSEVPQNLSASRPQDRQFILSSKKLLLSDSGFYLCAWSYADGYTFGSGTRLTVV.

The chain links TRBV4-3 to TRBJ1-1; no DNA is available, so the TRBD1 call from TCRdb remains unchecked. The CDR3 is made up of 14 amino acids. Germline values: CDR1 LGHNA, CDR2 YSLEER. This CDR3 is CASSSGTGETEAFF.

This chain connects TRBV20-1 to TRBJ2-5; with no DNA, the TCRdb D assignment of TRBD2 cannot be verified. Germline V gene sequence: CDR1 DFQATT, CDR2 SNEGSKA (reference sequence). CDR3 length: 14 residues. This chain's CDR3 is CSAIRGGAFQTQYF.

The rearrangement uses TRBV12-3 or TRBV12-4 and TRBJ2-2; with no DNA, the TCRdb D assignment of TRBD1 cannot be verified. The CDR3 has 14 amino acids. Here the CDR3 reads CASGQASNTGELFF.

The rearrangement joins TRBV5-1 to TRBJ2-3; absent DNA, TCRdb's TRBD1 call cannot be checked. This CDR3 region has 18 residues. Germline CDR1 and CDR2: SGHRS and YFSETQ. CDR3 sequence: CASSSKIGQPLSTDTQYF.

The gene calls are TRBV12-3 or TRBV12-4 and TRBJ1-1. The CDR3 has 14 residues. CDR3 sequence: CASSPTTETPEAFF.

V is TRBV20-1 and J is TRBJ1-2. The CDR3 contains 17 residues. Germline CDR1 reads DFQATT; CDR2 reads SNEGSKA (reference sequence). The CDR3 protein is CSARDWSSTGEGYGYTF.

The CDR3 region is CASSLSGAGKLSYTF. The chain is built from TRBV27 and TRBJ1-2; TCRdb calls TRBD1, which cannot be checked without DNA. This CDR3 is built from 15 residues. Germline V gene sequence: CDR1 MNHEY, CDR2 SMNVEV (reference sequence).

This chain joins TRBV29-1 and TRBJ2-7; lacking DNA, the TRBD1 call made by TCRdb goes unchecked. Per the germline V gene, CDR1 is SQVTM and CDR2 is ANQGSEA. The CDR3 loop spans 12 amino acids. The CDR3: CSVTGQGYEQYF.

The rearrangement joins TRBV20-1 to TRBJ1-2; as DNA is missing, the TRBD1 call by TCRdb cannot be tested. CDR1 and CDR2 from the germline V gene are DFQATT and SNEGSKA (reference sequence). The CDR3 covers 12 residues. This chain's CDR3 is CSAATGGGGYTF.

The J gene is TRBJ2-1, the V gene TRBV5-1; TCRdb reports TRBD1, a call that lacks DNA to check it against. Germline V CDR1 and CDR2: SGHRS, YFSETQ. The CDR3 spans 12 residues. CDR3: CASSRAVNEQFF.